One and the same sample provided the 3 T cell receptor beta chains below, sequenced in a study of shared T cell receptors in the human thymus. Generated by immunoSEQ multiplex PCR, the TCRdb table keeps only in-frame clones and is missing some. In the table there are around 730,000 clones, roughly 85% of which are singletons. The sample was also linked to a second study, of human thymus T cells.

The sample consisted of thymocytes. The origin of the receptors is a girl under two years old with a congenital heart defect.

The rearrangement joins TRBV27 to TRBJ1-4; TRBD1 is a possible D gene (5 bases). The CDR3 length is 15 residues. V was trimmed by 6 bases and J by 7 bases, leaving 18 bases between them. Germline V gives CDR1 MNHEY, CDR2 SMNVEV (reference sequence). DNA for the CDR3: TGTGCCAGCAGCCCAACACTTCCCGGGGGTGAAAAACTGTTTTTT. Residues: CASSPTLPGGEKLFF.

The genes are TRBV27 and TRBJ1-3, with 7 bases identical to TRBD1. V trimming: 6 bases; J trimming: 7 bases; junction bases outside the gene matches: 15. The CDR3 is 16 residues long. Germline V CDR1 and CDR2: MNHEY, SMNVEV (reference sequence). The CDR3 DNA reads TGTGCCAGCAGACTCAATGGTGGGGACAGCCAGAACACCATATATTTT. Protein: CASRLNGGDSQNTIYF.

The V gene is TRBV30, the J gene TRBJ1-6; D might be TRBD1 (5 bases). The V end lost 5 bases, the J end lost 10 bases, and 18 bases lay between the germline ends. Germline lookup yields CDR1 GTSNPN and CDR2 SVGIG (reference sequence). This CDR3 contains 14 residues. Here the CDR3 DNA reads TGTGCCTGGTCCGGGACCCGGCGGGGATCACCCCTCCACTTT. Amino acid sequence: CAWSGTRRGSPLHF. Full variable domain (remainder filled in from reference TRBV30 and TRBJ1-6): SQTIHQWPATLVQPVGSPLSLECTVEGTSNPNLYWYRQAAGRGLQLLFYSVGIGQISSEVPQNLSASRPQDRQFILSSKKLLLSDSGFYLCAWSGTRRGSPLHFGNGTRLTVT.